The 26 T cell receptor beta chains in this list originate from one sample, sequenced in a study of a mutant IDH1 vaccine in newly diagnosed glioma. As for time point: week 11, during vaccination. Each vaccine dose was 300 ug of mutant IDH1 20-mer peptide, with topical imiquimod. No cognate antigen is known for these TCRs. Clones were sequenced by immunoSEQ multiplex PCR, and TCRdb holds only the in-frame ones, with some missing. The sample records roughly 70,000 clones, approximately 84% being singletons. The sample was PBMCs, taken from a glioma patient whose treatment included an IDH1 peptide vaccine. The source is a woman aged 50 to 60 with glioma.

V is TRBV7-2 and J is TRBJ2-1; TRBD2 is a possible D gene (5 bases). Germline V lookup: CDR1 SGHTA, CDR2 FQGNSA. The V end lost 4 bases, the J end lost 8 bases, and 9 bases lay between the germline ends. CDR3 length: 12 residues. CDR3: CASSSTSYEQFF. The CDR3 DNA is TGTGCCAGCAGCTCAACTAGTTATGAGCAGTTCTTC.

With respect to this clone: Compared with germline, one end of the junction differs, possibly owing to a read error. V gene TRBV27 combines with J gene TRBJ2-5; either TRBD1 or TRBD2 may supply D (5 bases each). The CDR3 totals 15 residues. Germline CDR1 reads MNHEY; CDR2 reads SMNVEV (reference sequence). As DNA, the CDR3 is TGTGCCAGCAGCATCGAGGGTCCGGGGCAAGGGACCCAGTACTTC. It yields the protein CASSIEGPGQGTQYF.

This clone was recorded once. The chain employs TRBV7-8 and TRBJ2-7, with D possibly matching TRBD1 (5 bases). V was cut by 8 bases and J by 0 bases, with 8 bases left in between. CDR3 length: 12 residues. Per the germline V gene, CDR1 is SGHVS and CDR2 is FQNEAQ. CDR3 in amino acids: CASQDISYEQYF. The CDR3 DNA is TGTGCCAGCCAGGACATCTCCTACGAGCAGTACTTC. The full variable domain, rest sourced from reference TRBV7-8 and TRBJ2-7, is GAGVSQSPRYKVAKRGQDVALRCDPISGHVSLFWYQQALGQGPEFLTYFQNEAQLDKSGLPSDRFFAERPEGSVSTLKIQRTQQEDSAVYLCASQDISYEQYFGPGTRLTVT.

The chain has TRBV5-4 and TRBJ2-6, with 7 bases aligning to TRBD1. Germline values: CDR1 SGHNT, CDR2 YYREEE (reference sequence). This CDR3 has 16 residues. J lost 4 bases, V lost 0 bases, and 4 bases had no gene match. The CDR3, as DNA: TGTGCCAGCAGCTTGGCCCAGGGACAGGGGGCCAACGTCCTGACTTTC. Protein product: CASSLAQGQGANVLTF.

The V call is TRBV11-2, the J call TRBJ1-1; 8 bases fit TRBD1. The CDR3 loop spans 13 amino acids. The J segment lost 6 bases and the V segment lost 5 bases, leaving 5 bases of the junction unmatched. CDR1 SGHAT and CDR2 FQNNGV come from the germline V gene. The CDR3 DNA follows: TGTGCCAGCAGCCATGGACAGGGAGCTGAAGCTTTCTTT. Residues: CASSHGQGAEAFF.

This rearrangement joins TRBV4-1 to TRBJ2-5; D is perhaps TRBD1 or TRBD2 (5 bases each). The CDR3 loop spans 14 amino acids. The V gene lost 1 base and the J gene lost 5 bases, with 11 bases spanning the gap. From germline, CDR1 is MGHRA and CDR2 YSYEKL. CDR3 nucleotides: TGCGCCAGCAGCCAAGGTCCAGGGACGGAGACCCAGTACTTC. It codes for CASSQGPGTETQYF.

This rearrangement joins TRBV5-6 to TRBJ2-3; perhaps TRBD2 as D (7 bases). Per the germline V gene, CDR1 is SGHDT and CDR2 is YYEEEE. V lost 0 bases to trimming and J lost 1 base, with 18 bases between them. CDR3 length equals 18 residues. The CDR3 nucleotides read TGTGCCAGCAGCTTGGTGGGGGGGCGTACGGTGGGCACAGATACGCAGTATTTT. Encoded protein: CASSLVGGRTVGTDTQYF.

The rearrangement links TRBV2 to TRBJ2-7, with D tentatively TRBD2 (6 bases). The CDR3 has 15 amino acids. Between the trimmed V and J ends, which lost 7 bases and 0 bases, there was a span of 16 bases. Germline V gene sequence: CDR1 SNHLY, CDR2 FYNNEI. The CDR3 bases are TGTGCCAGCACCGAAGCGGCGGGGAACTCCTACGAGCAGTACTTC. Protein sequence: CASTEAAGNSYEQYF.

V and J are TRBV9 and TRBJ1-4; 10 nucleotides agree with TRBD1. V lost 3 bases, J lost 3 bases, and 5 bases stayed unmatched. From germline, CDR1 is SGDLS and CDR2 YYNGEE. The CDR3 extends over 16 amino acids. The CDR3 here is CASSGGQGLANEKLFF. The CDR3 DNA is TGTGCCAGCAGCGGGGGACAGGGGTTAGCTAATGAAAAACTGTTTTTT.

This clone was seen once. V gene TRBV7-6 combines with J gene TRBJ1-4; 11 nucleotides line up with TRBD1. Per the germline V gene, CDR1 is SGHVS and CDR2 is FNYEAQ. Losses at the gene ends were 7 bases for V and 0 bases for J; bases not matched to a gene: 7. This CDR3 spans 17 amino acids. The CDR3 is CASMEDRGQSTNEKLFF. CDR3 DNA: TGTGCCAGCATGGAGGACAGGGGGCAGTCAACTAATGAAAAACTGTTTTTT.

V gene TRBV4-2 combines with J gene TRBJ2-7, with a weak D call TRBD2 (6 bases). V lost 0 bases, J lost 1 base, and 13 bases lay in between. CDR1 and CDR2 (germline): LGHNA, YNFKEQ. The CDR3 spans 16 residues. The CDR3 nucleotides are TGTGCCAGCAGCCAAGAGGGCGGGACTTTTTCCTACGAGCAGTACTTC. The encoded protein is CASSQEGGTFSYEQYF.

The rearrangement uses TRBV4-2 and TRBJ2-3; 7 bases agree with TRBD2. CDR1 LGHNA and CDR2 YNFKEQ come from the germline V gene. J lost 3 bases, V lost 0 bases, and 3 bases had no gene match. This CDR3 spans 15 amino acids. This CDR3 reads CASSQEKRGTDTQYF. CDR3 nucleotide sequence: TGTGCCAGCAGCCAAGAAAAGCGGGGAACAGATACGCAGTATTTT.

The genes are TRBV11-2 and TRBJ2-2; D ambiguous. This CDR3 has 13 amino acids. Per germline, CDR1 SGHAT and CDR2 FQNNGV. V lost 5 bases to trimming and J lost 4 bases, with 8 bases between them. The CDR3, as DNA: TGTGCCAGCAGCGCCCTTGGCACCGGGGAGCTGTTTTTT. It specifies CASSALGTGELFF.

V usage is TRBV7-2 and J usage is TRBJ2-2, with 9 bases identical to TRBD1. V lost 7 bases, J lost 5 bases, and 8 bases stayed unmatched. The CDR3 is made up of 15 amino acids. CDR1 is SGHTA, CDR2 FQGNSA, per germline. DNA for the CDR3: TGTGCCAGCACCTGGCAACAGGGGGCAACCGGGGAGCTGTTTTTT. The encoded protein is CASTWQQGATGELFF.

The chain carries TRBV5-1 and TRBJ1-1; TRBD1 matches 8 bases. The germline gives CDR1 SGHRS, CDR2 YFSETQ. The junction had 5 bases not matched to a gene; V was cut back by 3 bases and J by 1 base. There are 15 residues in the CDR3. CDR3 region: CASSSSGTGNTEAFF. Here the CDR3 DNA reads TGCGCCAGCAGCTCATCCGGGACAGGGAACACTGAAGCTTTCTTT.

V is TRBV18 and J is TRBJ1-1; D gene uncertain. The CDR3 contains 14 residues. Trimming removed 8 bases from V and 4 bases from J, with 17 bases in between. Looked up from germline, CDR1 is KGHSH and CDR2 is LQKENI. In DNA form, the CDR3 reads TGTGCCAGCCAGGCCCTGGAGGGTGGCACTGAAGCTTTCTTT. It encodes CASQALEGGTEAFF.

This chain links TRBV4-2 with TRBJ1-3; no definite D call. CDR1 and CDR2 from the germline V gene are LGHNA and YNFKEQ. The V end lost 4 bases, the J end lost 3 bases, and 13 bases lay between the germline ends. The CDR3 has 15 amino acids. The CDR3 spells CASSPTPWSGNTIYF. CDR3 nucleotides: TGTGCCAGCAGCCCGACCCCTTGGAGTGGAAACACCATATATTTT.

As DNA, the CDR3 is TGTGCCAGCAGCTTAGGGTTCCTAGTTACGTCCTACGAGCAGTACTTC. Its translation: CASSLGFLVTSYEQYF. The V and J genes are TRBV7-2 and TRBJ2-7; no definite D call. Germline V gives CDR1 SGHTA, CDR2 FQGNSA. V lost 1 base, J lost 1 base, and 14 bases lay in between. The CDR3 covers 16 residues.

The V gene is TRBV6-1, the J gene TRBJ2-7, with 7 bases matching TRBD1. The CDR3 loop spans 14 amino acids. From germline, CDR1 is MNHNS and CDR2 SASEGT. Trimming at V came to 5 bases and at J to 6 bases, leaving 10 bases not matched to a gene. For the CDR3, the DNA is TGTGCCAGCAGTACTACAGGGGCCCTGGGCGAGCAGTACTTC. Protein: CASSTTGALGEQYF.

This chain connects TRBV5-1 to TRBJ2-7; D unresolved. This CDR3 comprises 15 residues. Germline CDR1 SGHRS, CDR2 YFSETQ. V dropped 4 bases and J dropped 4 bases, with 18 bases sitting between them. The CDR3 DNA reads as TGCGCCAGCAGCCCCTCTGGCAGGCGCGATTACGAGCAGTACTTC. Protein: CASSPSGRRDYEQYF.

This chain links TRBV7-2 with TRBJ1-6; 7 positions match TRBD1. The V gene's germline CDR1 is SGHTA and CDR2 FQGNSA. CDR3 size: 15 residues. J gave up 5 bases and V 2 bases, and 3 bases lay outside the gene matches. CDR3 sequence reads: CASSLYGTDNSPLHF. The CDR3 coding sequence is TGTGCCAGCAGCTTATATGGGACAGATAATTCACCCCTCCACTTT.

In this sample, this clone turned up once. V gene TRBV14 combines with J gene TRBJ2-1; D is perhaps TRBD1 (6 bases). The V gene's germline CDR1 is SGHDN and CDR2 FVKESK. This CDR3 has 13 residues. V lost 3 bases and J 7 bases, leaving 10 bases between the germline ends. The CDR3 DNA sequence: TGTGCCAGCAGCCACCCGACAGGTAATGAGCAGTTCTTC. It specifies CASSHPTGNEQFF.

The CDR3 nucleotides read TGTGCCAGCAGTTTCGGGACACAGAACACTGAAGCTTTCTTT. Its translation is CASSFGTQNTEAFF. This chain links TRBV6-5 with TRBJ1-1; tentative D call: TRBD1 (6 bases). This CDR3 spans 14 amino acids. Germline-derived CDR1 and CDR2 are MNHEY and SVGAGI. V dropped 4 bases and J dropped 1 base, with 10 bases sitting between them.

This chain joins TRBV4-1 and TRBJ2-5; no clear D gene. The ends were cut back, 0 bases at V and 5 bases at J, with 10 bases in the middle. CDR1 MGHRA and CDR2 YSYEKL come from the germline V gene. CDR3 length: 14 residues. This CDR3 reads CASSQDNGWETQYF. CDR3 nucleotide sequence: TGCGCCAGCAGCCAAGATAACGGATGGGAGACCCAGTACTTC.

CDR3 sequence reads: CASSFLAGGHEQFF. CDR3 nucleotide sequence: TGTGCCAGCAGTTTTTTAGCGGGGGGGCATGAGCAGTTCTTC. V is TRBV7-9 and J is TRBJ2-1; TRBD2 matches 11 bases. Germline CDR1 is SEHNR and CDR2 is FQNEAQ (reference sequence). The trim removed 6 bases at V and 8 bases at J, leaving 6 bases unmatched. The CDR3 consists of 14 residues.

This chain uses TRBV5-1 with TRBJ1-2, with TRBD1 as a possible D gene (6 bases). Per the germline V gene, CDR1 is SGHRS and CDR2 is YFSETQ. Trimming pared 2 bases from V and 6 bases from J, leaving 17 bases between. This CDR3 is built from 15 residues. The CDR3 here is CASSFLTGQSNGYTF. In DNA, the CDR3 is TGCGCCAGCAGCTTCTTAACAGGACAGTCGAATGGCTACACCTTC.